The sequence of this T cell receptor (beta chain) was determined in a study of T cells in narcolepsy. Germline assignment: CDR1 SEHNR and CDR2 FQNEAQ (reference sequence). This CDR3 has 14 residues. The ends lost 5 bases at V and 5 bases at J; junction bases unmatched: 7. Produced via immunoSEQ multiplex PCR; TCRdb's table is partial and in-frame only. The sample contains roughly 38,000 clones, approximately 85% of which appear only once. Whole-study findings and limits: Autoreactive HCRT-specific and TRIB2-specific clonotypes were marked in same-patient CSF-versus-blood CD4+ comparisons.

With respect to this clone: Its antigen is as yet unknown.

V and J are TRBV7-9 and TRBJ1-2, with 8 bases aligning to TRBD1. The sample comprised CD45RA- memory CD4+ T cells from PBMCs. The receptor comes from a human donor with narcolepsy. The CDR3 region has the DNA TGTGCCAGCAGCCTCCTCCGGACAGGGTATGGCTACACCTTC. Its protein is CASSLLRTGYGYTF.